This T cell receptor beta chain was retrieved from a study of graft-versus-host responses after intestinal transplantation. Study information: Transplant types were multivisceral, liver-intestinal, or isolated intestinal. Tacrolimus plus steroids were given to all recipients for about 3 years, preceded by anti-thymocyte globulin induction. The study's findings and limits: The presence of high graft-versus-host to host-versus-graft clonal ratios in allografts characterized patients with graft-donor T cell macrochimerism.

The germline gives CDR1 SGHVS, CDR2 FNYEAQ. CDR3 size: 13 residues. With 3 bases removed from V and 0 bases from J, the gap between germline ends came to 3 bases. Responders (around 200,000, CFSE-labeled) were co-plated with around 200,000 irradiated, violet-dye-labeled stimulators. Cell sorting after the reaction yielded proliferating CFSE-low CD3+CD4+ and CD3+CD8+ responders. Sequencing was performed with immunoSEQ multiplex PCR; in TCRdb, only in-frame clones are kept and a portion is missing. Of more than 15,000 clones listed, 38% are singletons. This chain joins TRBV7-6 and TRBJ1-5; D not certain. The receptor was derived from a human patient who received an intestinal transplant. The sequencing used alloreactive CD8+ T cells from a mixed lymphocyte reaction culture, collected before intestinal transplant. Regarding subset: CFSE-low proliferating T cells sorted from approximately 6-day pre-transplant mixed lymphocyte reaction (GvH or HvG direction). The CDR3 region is CASSFGSNQPQHF. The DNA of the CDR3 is TGTGCCAGCAGCTTCGGTAGCAATCAGCCCCAGCATTTT.